These T cell receptor beta chains were read from a single sample in a study of control samples from healthy donors and cancer patients. Data came from immunoSEQ multiplex PCR; TCRdb stores just in-frame clones and leaves some out. Of 150,000 to 200,000 clones in the sample, 96% were seen once. Material: blood. The receptor source for this set is a woman aged 30 to 39 in good health. CDR3s leave out the opening cysteine and the closing phenylalanine or tryptophan. A D gene is named only where the DNA matches it firmly.

V: TRBV25-1
D: .
J: TRBJ2-3
CDR3: ASSEFGDTQY

V: TRBV28
D: .
J: TRBJ2-5
CDR3: ASSSRGRIGGETQY

V: TRBV5-1
D: .
J: TRBJ2-1
CDR3: ASSPWAGISYNEQF

V: TRBV10-2
D: .
J: TRBJ1-5
CDR3: ASSDLPWRGNQPQH

V: TRBV28
D: .
J: TRBJ2-1
CDR3: ASRAEWGSYNEQF

V: TRBV5-8
D: .
J: TRBJ1-1
CDR3: ASSLAPRGYTEAF

V: TRBV7-2
D: .
J: TRBJ1-1
CDR3: ASSLIGGNTEAF

V: TRBV6-5
D: .
J: TRBJ2-1
CDR3: ASSLGRGPYNEQF

V: TRBV5-4
D: .
J: TRBJ2-1
CDR3: ASSLAGTGGSYNEQF

V: TRBV5-6
D: TRBD1
J: TRBJ1-3
CDR3: ASSKPTGGYGNTIY

V: TRBV4-1
D: TRBD2
J: TRBJ2-1
CDR3: ASSHHSGSNYNEQF

V: TRBV7-9
D: .
J: TRBJ1-1
CDR3: ASSPGMNTEAF

V: TRBV9
D: TRBD1
J: TRBJ1-1
CDR3: ASRGTGGKAF

V: TRBV5-6
D: TRBD2
J: TRBJ2-1
CDR3: ASSLVTSGSNEQF

V: TRBV2
D: .
J: TRBJ1-2
CDR3: ASSEAWGIYGYT

V: TRBV6-2/TRBV6-3
D: .
J: TRBJ2-5
CDR3: ASSGRGRETQY

V: TRBV14
D: .
J: TRBJ1-1
CDR3: ASSQVRPTASTEAF

V: TRBV7-8
D: TRBD2
J: TRBJ2-1
CDR3: ASSPREGLYEQF

V: TRBV11-3
D: TRBD1
J: TRBJ2-3
CDR3: ASSSQGQGGTDTQY

V: TRBV6-5
D: TRBD1
J: TRBJ1-2
CDR3: ASTRDRGGGYT

V: TRBV5-1
D: .
J: TRBJ2-7
CDR3: ASSPLSGYEQY

V: TRBV11-2
D: .
J: TRBJ1-5
CDR3: ASSSYSNQPQH

V: TRBV2
D: TRBD1
J: TRBJ1-2
CDR3: ASSEYRGGGGYT

V: TRBV28
D: .
J: TRBJ1-2
CDR3: ASSFLGRVGYT

V: TRBV15
D: .
J: TRBJ2-7
CDR3: ATSRGGSSYEQY

V: TRBV12-3/TRBV12-4
D: .
J: TRBJ1-6
CDR3: ASSGGGNSPLH

V: TRBV19
D: TRBD1
J: TRBJ1-4
CDR3: ASRSTGRTNEKLF

V: TRBV28
D: .
J: TRBJ1-5
CDR3: ASRTFTGWPQH

V: TRBV28
D: TRBD1
J: TRBJ1-4
CDR3: ASSFPPGGTNEKLF

V: TRBV28
D: TRBD1
J: TRBJ2-7
CDR3: ASSKRDTGGYHEQY

V: TRBV19
D: .
J: TRBJ2-5
CDR3: ASRRYPQETQY

V: TRBV2
D: TRBD1
J: TRBJ2-1
CDR3: ASSLTGVAYNEQF

V: TRBV4-1
D: .
J: TRBJ2-7
CDR3: ASSHQWIRSYEQY

V: TRBV28
D: TRBD1
J: TRBJ1-1
CDR3: ASSLWGPQGLNTEAF

V: TRBV4-1
D: TRBD1
J: TRBJ2-1
CDR3: ASSQGGQGKNEQF

V: TRBV20-1
D: .
J: TRBJ2-7
CDR3: SASYRPFYEQY

V: TRBV11-2
D: .
J: TRBJ2-7
CDR3: ASSQFGTLGEQY